The rows below give T cell receptor beta chains drawn from one sample of a study of long-term antiretroviral therapy in people with HIV. The data were produced by immunoSEQ multiplex PCR, yet TCRdb's version contains in-frame clones alone and is incomplete. The sample shows some 31,000 clones, 94% of them seen only once. Sample: unsorted PBMCs, taken about 7.4 years after starting antiretroviral therapy. These receptors were obtained from a man in his fifties with HIV. The CDR3 runs from the conserved cysteine through the conserved F or W. A D gene is named only where the DNA matches it firmly. Only part of the rows carry a size: once, few, many, or a class if the clone is expanded.

j_call v_call d_call clone_size cdr3_aa cdr3_nt
TRBJ1-3 TRBV19 NA NA CASSILAGSGNTIYF TGTGCCAGTAGTATACTGGCGGGGTCTGGAAACACCATATATTTT
TRBJ2-1 TRBV9 NA NA CASNSGEPYNEQFF TGTGCCAGCAACTCAGGGGAGCCCTACAATGAGCAGTTCTTC
TRBJ2-1 TRBV11-1 TRBD2 NA CASSLALLAVYNEQFF TGTGCCAGCAGCTTAGCGCTACTAGCGGTTTACAATGAGCAGTTCTTC
TRBJ1-3 TRBV30 NA few CAWSEIGTGNTIYF TGTGCCTGGAGTGAGATCGGGACGGGAAACACCATATATTTT
TRBJ2-2 TRBV4-2 NA NA CASSQAGVGTGELFF TGTGCCAGCAGCCAAGCGGGGGTGGGAACCGGGGAGCTGTTTTTT
TRBJ2-7 TRBV7-8 NA NA CASSPVRGEEQYF TGTGCCAGCAGCCCCGTCAGGGGGGAAGAGCAGTACTTC
TRBJ1-6 TRBV7-9 NA NA CASSLGEFRPLHF TGTGCCAGCAGCTTAGGAGAGTTTAGACCCCTCCACTTT
TRBJ2-5 TRBV18 NA NA CASSPGSPETQYF TGTGCCAGCTCACCAGGCAGTCCGGAGACCCAGTACTTC
TRBJ1-4 TRBV9 NA NA CASSASSLPTNEKLFF TGTGCCAGCAGCGCCTCTAGCCTCCCAACTAATGAAAAACTGTTTTTT
TRBJ2-7 TRBV2 TRBD2 once CASRGTSIDEQYF TGTGCCAGCAGGGGGACTAGCATCGACGAGCAGTACTTC
TRBJ2-2 TRBV5-1 TRBD1 once CASSDRGKNTGELFF TGCGCCAGCAGCGACAGGGGCAAGAACACCGGGGAGCTGTTTTTT
TRBJ2-3 TRBV5-1 TRBD2 NA CASSLAGTSYATDTQYF TGCGCCAGCAGCTTGGCCGGGACTAGCTATGCCACAGATACGCAGTATTTT
TRBJ1-1 TRBV9 NA once CASSQFSNTEAFF TGTGCCAGCAGTCAATTTTCGAACACTGAAGCTTTCTTT
TRBJ2-7 TRBV6-4 NA NA CASSERGTDEQYF TGTGCCAGCAGTGAACGGGGTACCGACGAGCAGTACTTC
TRBJ1-2 TRBV4-3 NA NA CASSQDPRDNYGYTF TGCGCCAGCAGCCAAGACCCCAGGGATAACTATGGCTACACCTTC
TRBJ2-2 TRBV13 NA NA CASSFTGELFF TGTGCCAGCAGCTTCACCGGGGAGCTGTTTTTT
TRBJ1-5 TRBV19 NA NA CASSVQRNSNQPQHF TGTGCCAGTAGTGTCCAGAGAAATAGCAATCAGCCCCAGCATTTT
TRBJ1-6 TRBV7-2 TRBD1 few CASSLRGGDRGSPLHF TGTGCCAGCAGCTTAAGGGGAGGGGACAGGGGATCACCCCTCCACTTT
TRBJ2-1 TRBV28 TRBD2 NA CASSSSGTRGRNEQFF TGTGCCAGCAGTTCCTCCGGGACTAGGGGCCGGAATGAGCAGTTCTTC
TRBJ2-1 TRBV4-1 NA NA CASSQESGSSYNEQFF TGCGCCAGCAGCCAAGAGTCGGGGAGCTCCTACAATGAGCAGTTCTTC
TRBJ2-3 TRBV10-1 NA NA CASSEPGASTDTQYF TGCGCCAGCAGTGAGCCCGGGGCTAGCACAGATACGCAGTATTTT
TRBJ1-5 TRBV12-5 NA NA CASDLSGARGNQPQHF TGTGCTAGTGACCTCAGCGGGGCGAGGGGCAATCAGCCCCAGCATTTT
TRBJ2-2 TRBV5-1 NA NA CASSPRGGLANTGELFF TGCGCCAGCAGCCCACGTGGGGGACTGGCGAACACCGGGGAGCTGTTTTTT
TRBJ1-4 TRBV10-3 NA NA CAISGDGEEKLFF TGTGCCATCAGTGGGGACGGAGAGGAAAAACTGTTTTTT
TRBJ2-7 TRBV30 NA NA CAWSANAGRLYEQYF TGTGCCTGGAGTGCAAACGCGGGCCGACTCTACGAGCAGTACTTC
TRBJ2-5 TRBV5-6 NA NA CASSLRGPGETQYF TGTGCCAGCAGCTTGAGGGGCCCGGGGGAGACCCAGTACTTC
TRBJ2-7 TRBV11-2 TRBD1 NA CASSLKQGAGEQYF TGTGCCAGCAGCTTAAAGCAGGGGGCTGGGGAGCAGTACTTC
TRBJ1-6 TRBV5-4 TRBD1 NA CASSFLTGTYLNSPLHF TGTGCCAGCAGCTTCTTGACAGGGACATATTTGAATTCACCCCTCCACTTT
TRBJ2-3 TRBV9 TRBD2 NA CASSVRTSGGDTQYF TGTGCCAGCAGCGTCCGGACTAGCGGGGGAGATACGCAGTATTTT